This T cell receptor beta chain was retrieved from a study of OX40 agonist ivuxolimab in advanced cancers. Whole-study context: Prior therapy, whether anti-PD-1, anti-PD-L1 or anti-CTLA-4, was allowed, and roughly 40% had some. Study outcomes and limitations: The authors did not determine the antigen specificity of the expanded peripheral T cells.

CDR3 length: 12 amino acids. The germline CDR1 and CDR2 sequences are SQVTM and ANQGSEA. With 3 bases removed from V and 7 bases from J, the gap between germline ends came to 9 bases. Worth noting for this clone: Its antigen remains unknown.

Generated by immunoSEQ multiplex PCR, the TCRdb table keeps only in-frame clones and is missing some. The sample lists roughly 120,000 clones; approximately 89% were seen once. Baseline was the first blood sampling point, followed by cycle 4 day 1 and cycle 7 day 1. The chain links TRBV29-1 to TRBJ2-2; D might be TRBD1 or TRBD2, each matching 5 bases. Sequenced material: CD4+ or CD8+ T cells sorted from blood, taken in a trial of the OX40 agonist ivuxolimab. This TCR was recovered from an adult with an advanced solid tumor such as melanoma, head and neck, liver or kidney cancer. The CDR3 DNA reads as TGCAGCGTTGAGAGGGGAAGCGGGGAGCTGTTTTTT. Amino acids: CSVERGSGELFF.